Each of the 9 T cell receptor beta chains below was sequenced from the same sample in a study of blood T cell repertoires in COVID-19. The repertoire was sequenced with immunoSEQ multiplex PCR; TCRdb's copy has only in-frame clones and lacks some. The sample holds about 85,000 clones, 87% seen once. Sequenced material: peripheral blood. Every receptor here comes from a man aged 60 to 75 with acute or convalescent COVID-19.

The chain combines TRBV4-3 with TRBJ2-7; D remains ambiguous. The V and J ends lost 0 bases and 3 bases respectively, with 12 bases between them. Germline V gene data show CDR1 as LGHNA and CDR2 as YSLEER. This CDR3 is built from 15 residues. The CDR3 region is CASSQDLERHYEQYF. The CDR3, as DNA: TGCGCCAGCAGCCAAGATTTGGAGAGGCACTACGAGCAGTACTTC.

The J gene is TRBJ1-1, the V gene TRBV14; TRBD1 matches 8 bases. The germline V gene has CDR1 SGHDN and CDR2 FVKESK. The CDR3 is made up of 16 amino acids. V gave up 1 base and J gave up 7 bases; unmatched junction bases: 11. CDR3 residues: CASSQVGTGSYGEAFF. CDR3 coding DNA: TGTGCCAGCAGCCAAGTGGGGACAGGCTCATATGGTGAAGCTTTCTTT.

This chain joins TRBV19 and TRBJ1-4; no clear D gene. Germline CDR1 and CDR2: LNHDA and SQIVND (reference sequence). V lost 4 bases and J 8 bases, leaving 11 bases between the germline ends. The CDR3 consists of 13 residues. The CDR3 protein is CASSNPPAEKLFF. The CDR3 DNA sequence: TGTGCCAGTAGTAATCCCCCAGCGGAAAAACTGTTTTTT.

The rearrangement links TRBV9 to TRBJ1-6; no firm D call. Germline CDR1 is SGDLS and CDR2 is YYNGEE. The V end was cut by 4 bases, the J end by 7 bases, with 15 bases between. The CDR3 is 15 residues long. CDR3 nucleotide sequence: TGTGCCAGCAGCTCCGAGGACCGGGGAAATTCACCCCTCCACTTT. It encodes CASSSEDRGNSPLHF.

The J gene is TRBJ2-1, the V gene TRBV5-1; perhaps TRBD1 as D (6 bases). This CDR3 contains 16 residues. The germline gives CDR1 SGHRS, CDR2 YFSETQ. Trimming left V 4 bases short and J 2 bases short, with 16 bases between. The CDR3 is CASSPTARTAYNEQFF. Here the CDR3 DNA reads TGCGCCAGCAGCCCTACTGCCAGGACAGCCTACAATGAGCAGTTCTTC.

This clone has more than one count but fewer than ten. The J gene is TRBJ1-2, the V gene TRBV4-3; tentatively, D is TRBD1 (6 bases). Trimming removed 0 bases at V and 11 bases at J, with 10 bases between. This CDR3 contains 12 residues. Germline V gene data show CDR1 as LGHNA and CDR2 as YSLEER. DNA for the CDR3: TGCGCCAGCAGCCAAGATCAGGGGTGGTACACCTTC. Encoded protein: CASSQDQGWYTF.

The chain recombines TRBV27 with TRBJ1-2; tentatively, D is TRBD1 (5 bases). Trimming shortened V by 2 bases and J by 8 bases, and 15 bases separated the two germline ends. Germline V gene data show CDR1 as MNHEY and CDR2 as SMNVEV (reference sequence). The CDR3 spans 14 residues. The CDR3 is CASSLGAGNGGYTF. CDR3 sequence (DNA): TGTGCCAGCAGTTTAGGGGCAGGGAACGGCGGCTACACCTTC.

The CDR3, as DNA: TGTGCCAGCAGCTTAACGGGACAGGGCGGGAACACCATATATTTT. Amino acids: CASSLTGQGGNTIYF. The V call is TRBV7-2, the J call TRBJ1-3; 9 bases are a match to TRBD1. The CDR3 has 15 amino acids. V was clipped by 2 bases and J by 7 bases; unmatched bases: 6. Germline assignment: CDR1 SGHTA and CDR2 FQGNSA.

This chain uses TRBV5-1 with TRBJ1-2; D call uncertain. CDR1 SGHRS and CDR2 YFSETQ come from the germline V gene. Deletions cut 4 bases from V and 2 bases from J, with 9 bases between. This CDR3 comprises 13 residues. The CDR3 sequence: CASSPGQNYGYTF. The CDR3 nucleotides read TGCGCCAGCAGCCCTGGCCAGAACTATGGCTACACCTTC.